This is a list of T cell receptor beta chains from one sample in a study of regulatory T cells in long-lasting Graves disease. In TCRdb, the multiplex PCR reads were re-called with MiXCR into one record per CDR3 protein. The sample lists some 460,000 distinct CDR3 sequences, about a sixth occurring once. The sample also formed part of further work on T cells in Graves' hyperthyroidism and ophthalmopathy.

The sequencing here drew on peripheral blood mononuclear cells (PBMCs), taken at new diagnosis, from a patient treated with antithyroid drugs. The receptors here all came from a man aged 35 to 55 with Graves disease. Both conserved end residues are part of each CDR3. The D gene is left open where the match is weak. Only some rows state a clone size, as once, few, many or a class for expanded clones.

length,size,V,J,D,DNA,CDR3
13,many,TRBV20-1,TRBJ2-7,.,TGCAGTTCAACGGGGTTCGGGGCTCCGAAGCAGTACTTC,CSSTGFGAPKQYF
14,many,TRBV7-9,TRBJ2-5,.,TGTGCCAGCAGCCAAGACCGATACCAAGAGACCCAGTACTTC,CASSQDRYQETQYF
18,.,TRBV5-1,TRBJ2-3,TRBD2,TGCGCCAGCAGCTCGGGACTAGCGGGAGGAACCAGCACAGATACGCAGTGTTTT,CASSSGLAGGTSTDTQCF
16,.,TRBV5-5,TRBJ2-2,TRBD2,TGTGCCAGCAGCTGGGAGCGGGAGTTGGGGGCCGGGGAGCTGTTTTTT,CASSWERELGAGELFF
15,.,TRBV3-1,TRBJ2-1,TRBD1,TGTGCCAGCAGCCATCGACAGGGGACCAACAATGAGCAGTTCTTC,CASSHRQGTNNEQFF
15,many,TRBV20-1,TRBJ2-1,.,TGCAGTGTCATTAGCGGATCCATAGGGTACAATGAGCAGTTCTTC,CSVISGSIGYNEQFF
17,.,TRBV2,TRBJ1-5,.,TGTGCCAGCAGTGAACATGGGGTCGGGAATAGCAATCAGCCCCAGCATTTT,CASSEHGVGNSNQPQHF
13,few,TRBV4-1,TRBJ2-5,TRBD1,TGCGCCAGCAGTCAGGAGGAGGGACAGGGGGCACACTTC,CASSQEEGQGAHF
17,.,TRBV20-1,TRBJ2-1,TRBD2,TGCAGTGCTAGAGGCCCCTGGGCTAGCGGCTCCTACAATGAGCAGTTCTTC,CSARGPWASGSYNEQFF
14,few,TRBV10-3,TRBJ2-4,.,TGTGCCATCAGTGAGGCAGGGTTACAAAACATTCAGTACTTC,CAISEAGLQNIQYF
16,.,TRBV15,TRBJ2-1,TRBD2,TGTGCCACCAGCAGAAAAGCGGGAGTCTCCTACAATGAGCAGTTCTTC,CATSRKAGVSYNEQFF
17,many,TRBV12-5,TRBJ1-5,.,TGTGCTAGTGGTTTGAACCCCCGCAGTGAGAGCAATCAGCCCCAGCATTTT,CASGLNPRSESNQPQHF
11,.,TRBV24-1,TRBJ2-7,.,TGTGCCACTTCGGACGGCTGGTGGCAGTACTTC,CATSDGWWQYF
11,many,TRBV20-1,TRBJ2-7,.,TGCAGTGCAACAAAGGTGGACGAGCAGTACTTC,CSATKVDEQYF
16,few,TRBV19,TRBJ2-1,TRBD2,TGTGCCAGTAGTATGAGTGGGAGCGGGAGAGGTGGTGAGCAGTTCTTC,CASSMSGSGRGGEQFF
14,few,TRBV28,TRBJ2-2,.,TGTGCCAGCACCGCTTTAGTCACAACCGGGGAGCTGTTTTTT,CASTALVTTGELFF
16,few,TRBV19,TRBJ2-2,.,TGTGCCAGTAGTATAGATCCGGGTGTGAACACCGGGGAGCTGTTTTTT,CASSIDPGVNTGELFF
16,many,TRBV20-1,TRBJ2-7,.,TGCAGTGCTAGAGATCTTGGCGGGATCCCTTCCTACGAGCAGTACTTC,CSARDLGGIPSYEQYF
14,many,TRBV30,TRBJ2-7,.,TGTGCCTGGAGTGTGGGACTCAGCTCCTACGAGCAGTACTTC,CAWSVGLSSYEQYF
11,few,TRBV7-9,TRBJ2-7,.,TGTGCCAGCAGCTTAGCCATCGAGCAGTACTTC,CASSLAIEQYF
14,many,TRBV6-2/TRBV6-3,TRBJ1-5,.,TGTGCCAGCAGTCGCGGCGGTAGCAATCAGCCCCAGCATTTT,CASSRGGSNQPQHF
14,many,TRBV18,TRBJ1-1,.,TGTGCCAGCTCACCACAGGGGTCCCTAAGTGAAGCTTTCTTT,CASSPQGSLSEAFF
15,.,TRBV30,TRBJ2-7,TRBD1,TGTGCCTGGAGTGTGATAGGGGGCAACTCCTACGAGCAGTACTTC,CAWSVIGGNSYEQYF
14,many,TRBV5-1,TRBJ2-3,.,TGCGCCAGCAGCATCAGGGGTGGGGCAGATACGCAGTATTTT,CASSIRGGADTQYF
15,few,TRBV15,TRBJ2-7,.,TGTGCCACCAGCAGAGGAAACACCCTCGCCTACGAGCAGTACTTC,CATSRGNTLAYEQYF
14,many,TRBV27,TRBJ2-1,TRBD1,TGTGCCAGCAGTGACAGGGCAAGGTACAATGAGCAGTTCTTC,CASSDRARYNEQFF
12,many,TRBV11-2,TRBJ1-6,.,TGTGCCAGCAGCTTAGAGGAATCACCCCTCCACTTT,CASSLEESPLHF
15,.,TRBV11-2,TRBJ2-2,.,TGTGCCAGCAGCTTCATGAGGTCATCGAACGGGGAGCTGTTTTTT,CASSFMRSSNGELFF
13,many,TRBV28,TRBJ2-5,.,TGTGCCAGCGGTCGGGTGTTAGGAGAGACCCAGTACTTC,CASGRVLGETQYF
13,many,TRBV6-1,TRBJ2-1,.,TGTGCCAGCATGGGGCGGGGCTACAATGAGCAGTTCTTC,CASMGRGYNEQFF
15,many,TRBV4-1,TRBJ2-7,.,TGCGCCAGCAGCCGTCCCGGGACACTCGACTACGAGCAGTACTTC,CASSRPGTLDYEQYF
12,many,TRBV2,TRBJ1-1,.,TGTGCCAGCAGTGTAGATTGGACTGAAGCTTTCTTT,CASSVDWTEAFF
17,many,TRBV6-2/TRBV6-3,TRBJ2-1,TRBD1,TGTGCCAGCAGTGACCCGGACAGGCCGAGCTCCTACAATGAGCAGTTCTTC,CASSDPDRPSSYNEQFF
14,many,TRBV7-9,TRBJ2-5,TRBD1,TGTGCCAGCAGCCCCAAGGGACAGCAAGAGACCCAGTACTTC,CASSPKGQQETQYF
14,many,TRBV2,TRBJ2-7,.,TGTGCCAGCACCATACACAGGGAGTCCTACGAGCAGTACTTC,CASTIHRESYEQYF
11,many,TRBV20-1,TRBJ2-1,TRBD1,TGCAGTCGACAGGACAGGAATGAGCAGTTCTTC,CSRQDRNEQFF
14,many,TRBV29-1,TRBJ2-3,.,TGCAGCGTTACTCCGGGCGGAAGCACAGATACGCAGTATTTT,CSVTPGGSTDTQYF
15,.,TRBV27,TRBJ2-3,.,TGTGCCAGCAGTTTTGGGCGGGATAGCACAGATACGCAGTATTTT,CASSFGRDSTDTQYF
15,few,TRBV12-5,TRBJ2-1,TRBD2,TGTGCTAGTGGGTCAAGGACTAGCGGATACAATGAGCAGTTCTTC,CASGSRTSGYNEQFF
14,few,TRBV19,TRBJ2-2,.,TGTGCCAGTAGTTCAGGGGCCCTCACCGGGGAGCTGTTTTTT,CASSSGALTGELFF
15,.,TRBV4-1,TRBJ1-1,.,TGCGCCAGCAGCTTTAGAGCAGGTCTGAACACTGAAGCTTTCTTT,CASSFRAGLNTEAFF
14,many,TRBV29-1,TRBJ2-3,TRBD2,TGCAGCCTTTCGACTAGCGGTTTGACAGATACGCAGTATTTT,CSLSTSGLTDTQYF
15,many,TRBV6-1,TRBJ2-7,.,TGTGCCAGCAGTGACGGCGAGGGGTTCAGAGACGAGCAGTACTTC,CASSDGEGFRDEQYF
15,many,TRBV5-1,TRBJ2-3,TRBD2,TGCGCCAGCAGCTTTAGAAGCGGGGAAACAGATACGCAGTATTTT,CASSFRSGETDTQYF
16,few,TRBV29-1,TRBJ1-2,.,TGCAGCGCCAAACTAGACACACTCAAGGGTAACTATGGCTACACCTTC,CSAKLDTLKGNYGYTF
12,many,TRBV7-2,TRBJ2-7,.,TGTGCCAGCAGGCGCATAAGTCACGAGCAGTACTTC,CASRRISHEQYF
12,.,TRBV28,TRBJ2-1,.,TGTGCCAGCACAGGCTCCTACAATGAGCGGTTCTTC,CASTGSYNERFF
17,few,TRBV7-9,TRBJ1-6,TRBD1,TGTGCCAGCGGCCCCCTTACAGGGGACTCCTATAATTCACCCCTCCACTTT,CASGPLTGDSYNSPLHF
15,many,TRBV6-1,TRBJ1-1,.,TGTGCCAGCAGTGAAATCGGCTTTGGTAACACTGAAGCTTTCTTT,CASSEIGFGNTEAFF
15,many,TRBV18,TRBJ2-7,TRBD2,TGTGCCAGCTCACCAGGTGAAAGCGGGGCCTACGAGCAGTACTTC,CASSPGESGAYEQYF
19,.,TRBV24-1,TRBJ2-6,.,TGTGCCACCAGTGATACCTCGGGGCCGGGCTTCTCTGGGGCCAACGTCCTGACTTTC,CATSDTSGPGFSGANVLTF
14,few,TRBV28,TRBJ2-7,TRBD1,TGTGCCAGCAGTTTAGGGGACAGGGCCTACGGGCAGTACTTC,CASSLGDRAYGQYF
11,.,TRBV18,TRBJ2-7,.,TGTGCCAGGAACCTCCCCTTGGAACAGTACTTC,CARNLPLEQYF